One sample yielded the 23 T cell receptor beta chains listed below, sequenced in a study of cytomegalovirus exposure and HLA in healthy donors. In the PCR, 60 Vbeta and 13 Jbeta primers were used. Some clones are missing from TCRdb's copy, which holds only in-frame ones; the method was immunoSEQ multiplex PCR. The top ten clones hold approximately 0.8% of a sample with fewer than 200,000 clones, roughly 80% of them seen once. The sequenced sample consisted of PBMCs. The origin of the receptors is a woman younger than 30 in good health and CMV-seronegative.

A remark on this clone: At one end, the junction sequence differs from germline, possibly due to a read error. The rearrangement joins TRBV29-1 to TRBJ2-7, with TRBD1 matching over 10 bases. Germline lookup yields CDR1 SQVTM and CDR2 ANQGSEA. The CDR3 is made up of 13 amino acids. CDR3 sequence: CSVVEGGTGDLEF. The CDR3 DNA sequence: TGCAGCGTCGTTGAAGGGGGGACAGGGGACCTTGAATTC.

This rearrangement joins TRBV7-3 to TRBJ2-1, with 13 nucleotides matching TRBD2. Germline CDR1 reads SGHTA; CDR2 reads FQGTGA. J lost 6 bases, V lost 5 bases, and 7 bases had no gene match. The CDR3 extends over 16 amino acids. The CDR3 reads CASSPQTSGRTNEQFF. CDR3 DNA sequence: TGTGCCAGCAGCCCCCAGACTAGCGGGAGGACCAATGAGCAGTTCTTC.

The chain has TRBV11-3 and TRBJ2-1, with a possible D match to TRBD2 (5 bases). Per the germline V gene, CDR1 is SGHNT and CDR2 is YENEEA. V was cut by 7 bases and J by 0 bases, with 13 bases left in between. This CDR3 spans 15 amino acids. The CDR3 nucleotides are TGTGCCAGCACAAGCGGTTTTAGCTCCTACAATGAGCAGTTCTTC. Encoded protein: CASTSGFSSYNEQFF. The full variable domain, completed using reference TRBV11-3 and TRBJ2-1, is EAGVVQSPRYKIIEKKQPVAFWCNPISGHNTLYWYLQNLGQGPELLIRYENEEAVDDSQLPKDRFSAERLKGVDSTLKIQPAELGDSAVYLCASTSGFSSYNEQFFGPGTRLTVL.

J is TRBJ2-7 and V is TRBV28; 7 bases fit TRBD1. This CDR3 has 13 amino acids. The germline V gene has CDR1 MDHEN and CDR2 SYDVKM. V lost 10 bases to trimming and J lost 2 bases; unmatched junction nucleotides: 8. CDR3 region: CAIERDRAYEQYF. DNA of the CDR3: TGTGCCATAGAACGGGACAGAGCCTACGAGCAGTACTTC.

CDR3 in amino acids: CASSLLAGAYEQYF. For the CDR3, the DNA is TGTGCCAGCAGCTTACTAGCGGGAGCCTACGAGCAGTACTTC. The chain recombines TRBV7-2 with TRBJ2-7, with 10 bases identical to TRBD2. This CDR3 is built from 14 residues. Per the germline V gene, CDR1 is SGHTA and CDR2 is FQGNSA. The V gene end was trimmed by 2 bases and the J gene end by 2 bases; junction bases not matched to a gene: 0.

This chain uses TRBV10-1 with TRBJ2-7, with 8 bases fitting TRBD1. Germline lookup yields CDR1 WNHNN and CDR2 SYGVQD (reference sequence). CDR3 length: 14 amino acids. After removal of 5 bases from V and 3 bases from J, the junction contained 6 bases not matched to a gene. The CDR3 DNA follows: TGCGCCAGCAGTAGGACAGGGCACCTCTACGAGCAGTACTTC. It codes for CASSRTGHLYEQYF.

This chain connects TRBV4-2 to TRBJ1-2; D gene ambiguous. The CDR3 loop spans 14 amino acids. V lost 1 base and J lost 1, with 7 bases in between. Looked up from germline, CDR1 is LGHNA and CDR2 is YNFKEQ. CDR3: CASSQVQNNYGYTF. The CDR3 DNA sequence: TGTGCCAGCAGCCAAGTACAAAATAACTATGGCTACACCTTC.

This clone was observed a single time. This chain uses TRBV27 with TRBJ1-6; 9 nucleotides agree with TRBD1. V gave up 1 base and J gave up 4 bases; unmatched junction bases: 5. The CDR3 contains 17 residues. Germline V gene sequence: CDR1 MNHEY, CDR2 SMNVEV (reference sequence). The CDR3 sequence: CASSLFKDRGYNSPLHF. The CDR3, as DNA: TGTGCCAGCAGTTTATTTAAGGACAGGGGTTATAATTCACCCCTCCACTTT.

A remark on this clone: One end of the junction does not line up with germline, which may come from a read error. The chain uses TRBV7-7 and TRBJ2-5, with 10 bases that match TRBD1. Germline loops: CDR1 SSHAT, CDR2 FNYEAQ (reference sequence). The CDR3 is made up of 17 amino acids. The CDR3 nucleotides read TGTGCTAGCAGCTTAGCGCTAGACAGGGGGCAGGGAAAGACCCAGTACTTC. It is translated as CASSLALDRGQGKTQYF.

DNA for the CDR3: TGTGCCAGTAGTACCCCTCGTTCGGGAACTGAAGCTTTCTTT. Translated: CASSTPRSGTEAFF. The rearrangement joins TRBV19 to TRBJ1-1; D ambiguous. Germline assignment: CDR1 LNHDA and CDR2 SQIVND (reference sequence). The V and J ends lost 4 bases and 5 bases respectively, with 14 bases between them. CDR3 size: 14 residues. Supplemented by reference TRBV19 and TRBJ1-1, the full variable domain reads DGGITQSPKYLFRKEGQNVTLSCEQNLNHDAMYWYRQDPGQGLRLIYYSQIVNDFQKGDIAEGYSVSREKKESFPLTVTSAQKNPTAFYLCASSTPRSGTEAFFGQGTRLTVV.

This sequence joins TRBV6-5 and TRBJ2-7; 7 bases map to TRBD1. The CDR3 extends over 14 amino acids. The trim removed 7 bases at V and 3 bases at J, leaving 9 bases unmatched. CDR1 and CDR2 from the germline V gene are MNHEY and SVGAGI. DNA of the CDR3: TGTGCCAGCACCTCACAGGGGTTAGACTACGAGCAGTACTTC. This translates into CASTSQGLDYEQYF.

The chain recombines TRBV7-9 with TRBJ2-3; 8 bases are shared with TRBD1. Germline V gives CDR1 SEHNR, CDR2 FQNEAQ (reference sequence). CDR3 length: 15 residues. V shed 5 bases, J shed 6 bases, and the junction held 10 bases outside the gene matches. The CDR3 bases are TGTGCCAGCAGCGCGACAGGGGTAGGAGGGGATACGCAGTATTTT. Translating it yields CASSATGVGGDTQYF.

The chain combines TRBV5-1 with TRBJ2-1; the D is unclear. In germline, CDR1 is SGHRS, CDR2 YFSETQ. The CDR3 totals 13 residues. Trimming shortened V by 4 bases and J by 5 bases, and 10 bases separated the two germline ends. CDR3 protein: CASSHSADNEQFF. CDR3 sequence (DNA): TGCGCCAGCAGCCATAGTGCTGACAATGAGCAGTTCTTC.

This chain links TRBV2 with TRBJ1-3; 8 bases map to TRBD1. J was trimmed by 4 bases and V by 8 bases; bases with no gene match: 4. Germline V gene lookup returns CDR1 SNHLY and CDR2 FYNNEI. The CDR3 loop spans 13 amino acids. The CDR3 DNA follows: TGTGCCAGCGCCAGGGGGCTCGGAAACACCATATATTTT. This gives the protein CASARGLGNTIYF.

This chain connects TRBV10-2 to TRBJ2-3, with 11 bases aligning to TRBD1. The CDR3 runs 13 residues. The trim removed 8 bases at V and 4 bases at J, leaving 2 bases unmatched. Germline loops: CDR1 WSHSY, CDR2 SAAADI. CDR3 sequence (DNA): TGCGCCAGCCGGGACAGGGGGGCAGATACGCAGTATTTT. It is translated as CASRDRGADTQYF.

This clone was picked up a small number of times. This chain connects TRBV15 to TRBJ2-1, with 10 bases fitting TRBD2. In germline, CDR1 is LNHNV, CDR2 YYDKDF (reference sequence). The CDR3 covers 17 residues. Trimming took 2 bases from V and 4 from J; bases not matched to a gene: 8. CDR3 protein: CATSRITSGTPYNEQFF. CDR3 DNA: TGTGCCACCAGCAGAATAACTAGCGGGACTCCTTACAATGAGCAGTTCTTC.

This chain links TRBV5-5 with TRBJ1-1; the match to TRBD1 covers 7 bases. Trimming cost V 4 bases and J 1 base; bases outside gene matches: 7. This CDR3 comprises 15 residues. Looked up from germline, CDR1 is SGHKS and CDR2 is YYEKEE (reference sequence). Here the CDR3 DNA reads TGTGCCAGCAGCCCGAGGACAGGTCCGAACACTGAAGCTTTCTTT. Translating it yields CASSPRTGPNTEAFF.

V gene TRBV7-9 combines with J gene TRBJ1-4, with D maybe TRBD1 (5 bases). V was shortened by 5 bases and J by 7 bases, with 26 bases between the two germline ends. There are 18 residues in the CDR3. CDR1 is SEHNR, CDR2 FQNEAQ, per germline (reference sequence). In DNA form, the CDR3 reads TGTGCCAGCAGCCCACTGGGGCAGGGAAAGGTGGATAGTGAAAAACTGTTTTTT. Translating it yields CASSPLGQGKVDSEKLFF. The full variable domain, with the rest looked up from reference TRBV7-9 and TRBJ1-4, is DTGVSQNPRHKITKRGQNVTFRCDPISEHNRLYWYRQTLGQGPEFLTYFQNEAQLEKSRLLSDRFSAERPKGSFSTLEIQRTEQGDSAMYLCASSPLGQGKVDSEKLFFGSGTQLSVL.

The chain recombines TRBV28 with TRBJ1-4; D gene ambiguous. Between the trimmed V and J ends, which lost 8 bases and 4 bases, there was a span of 17 bases. The CDR3 totals 15 residues. Germline V gene lookup returns CDR1 MDHEN and CDR2 SYDVKM. The chain's CDR3 is CASSSGGPDNEKLFF. In nucleotides, the CDR3 is TGTGCCAGCTCCTCCGGTGGGCCCGATAATGAAAAACTGTTTTTT. Full variable domain (remainder filled in from reference TRBV28 and TRBJ1-4): DVKVTQSSRYLVKRTGEKVFLECVQDMDHENMFWYRQDPGLGLRLIYFSYDVKMKEKGDIPEGYSVSREKKERFSLILESASTNQTSMYLCASSSGGPDNEKLFFGSGTQLSVL.

The chain couples TRBV18 to TRBJ1-1; D is unresolved. Germline V gives CDR1 KGHSH, CDR2 LQKENI. The CDR3 has 13 amino acids. The ends were cut back, 5 bases at V and 1 base at J, with 8 bases in the middle. The CDR3 loop reads CASSEERNTEAFF. In DNA form, the CDR3 reads TGTGCCAGCTCAGAGGAGAGGAACACTGAAGCTTTCTTT.

The rearrangement joins TRBV5-1 to TRBJ2-3; D remains ambiguous. Germline CDR1 reads SGHRS; CDR2 reads YFSETQ. Trimming cost V 0 bases and J 2 bases, with 16 bases left between them. The CDR3 consists of 17 residues. The CDR3 loop is CASSLGVGLELTDTQYF. The CDR3 region has the DNA TGCGCCAGCAGCTTGGGTGTTGGCCTAGAACTCACAGATACGCAGTATTTT.

Sample share makes this clone medium-sized. The genes are TRBV6-1 and TRBJ2-3; 7 bases fit TRBD2. V dropped 4 bases and J dropped 1; count of bases not matched to a gene: 5. CDR3 size: 15 residues. CDR1 and CDR2 (germline): MNHNS, SASEGT. DNA of the CDR3: TGTGCCAGCAGTGTTGAAAGCGGGGGCACAGATACGCAGTATTTT. It is translated as CASSVESGGTDTQYF.

In its sample, this clone was seen a few times. The V call is TRBV15, the J call TRBJ2-7; D unresolved. The V gene's germline CDR1 is LNHNV and CDR2 YYDKDF (reference sequence). The CDR3 extends over 13 amino acids. Trimming took off 6 bases at V and 5 bases at J, with 14 bases between the two ends. CDR3 in amino acids: CATREEPEDEQYF. The CDR3 DNA reads as TGTGCCACCAGAGAAGAACCTGAGGACGAGCAGTACTTC. Full variable domain (rest looked up from reference TRBV15 and TRBJ2-7): DAMVIQNPRYQVTQFGKPVTLSCSQTLNHNVMYWYQQKSSQAPKLLFHYYDKDFNNEADTPDNFQSRRPNTSFCFLDIRSPGLGDTAMYLCATREEPEDEQYFGPGTRLTVT.